The 27 T cell receptor beta chains given below trace back to one sample, sequenced in a study of shared clonotypes between healthy human individuals. Naive-designated CD8 cells lacked CD45RO, were positively enriched for CCR7, and omitted terminally differentiated effector memory CD45RA+ cells. Only in-frame clones appear in the TCRdb table, and some are missing; sequencing was by immunoSEQ multiplex PCR. The table records millions of clones, approximately 94% of them present only once. The sequenced sample was naive CD8+ T cells sorted from blood. These TCRs come from a man younger than 35 in good health.

The V call is TRBV7-9, the J call TRBJ2-1, with a possible D match to TRBD2 (5 bases). CDR1 is SEHNR, CDR2 FQNEAQ, per germline (reference sequence). The V gene lost 5 bases and the J gene lost 2 bases, with 13 bases spanning the gap. CDR3 size: 15 residues. The CDR3 nucleotides are TGTGCCAGCAGCCTGTGGGCCGGGGCCTACAATGAGCAGTTCTTC. Protein product: CASSLWAGAYNEQFF.

J is TRBJ2-3 and V is TRBV7-9; no clear D gene. Trimming shortened V by 5 bases and J by 6 bases, and 12 bases separated the two germline ends. This CDR3 has 13 amino acids. Germline CDR1 and CDR2: SEHNR and FQNEAQ (reference sequence). The DNA for the CDR3 is TGTGCCAGCAGCGGCAAGGGAACTGATACGCAGTATTTT. This codes for CASSGKGTDTQYF.

This chain links TRBV7-9 with TRBJ1-2; no firm D call. V shed 4 bases and J shed 6 bases, with 9 bases lying between them. The V gene's germline CDR1 is SEHNR and CDR2 FQNEAQ (reference sequence). The CDR3 has 12 residues. The CDR3 is CASSSFGDGYTF. The DNA for the CDR3 is TGTGCCAGCAGCTCATTCGGAGATGGCTACACCTTC.

The rearrangement joins TRBV6-5 to TRBJ1-2; D is ambiguous. Looked up from germline, CDR1 is MNHEY and CDR2 is SVGAGI. The CDR3 length is 14 residues. With 2 bases removed from V and 2 bases from J, the gap between germline ends came to 9 bases. The CDR3 DNA follows: TGTGCCAGCAGTTACGCAGTACCCAACTATGGCTACACCTTC. Protein: CASSYAVPNYGYTF.

Comment on this clone: Other DNA sequences in this sample translate to the same CDR3. The V and J genes are TRBV30 and TRBJ1-6; 11 bases align to TRBD1. The CDR3 totals 14 residues. The germline CDR1 and CDR2 sequences are GTSNPN and SVGIG (reference sequence). V dropped 3 bases and J dropped 6; count of bases not matched to a gene: 1. The CDR3 DNA reads as TGTGCCTGGAGCGGGACAGGGGGTAATTCACCCCTCCACTTT. As protein: CAWSGTGGNSPLHF.

This clone was detected only once. The rearrangement joins TRBV2 to TRBJ2-7; 7 bases align to TRBD2. The CDR3 is 14 amino acids. Germline lookup yields CDR1 SNHLY and CDR2 FYNNEI. The V gene end was trimmed by 6 bases and the J gene end by 5 bases; junction bases not matched to a gene: 10. In nucleotides, the CDR3 is TGTGCCAGCAGACCCGACACTAGCGAGAACGAGCAGTACTTC. Its protein is CASRPDTSENEQYF.

V is TRBV4-1 and J is TRBJ1-4, with D possibly being TRBD1 (5 bases). The CDR3 contains 15 residues. The V gene's germline CDR1 is MGHRA and CDR2 YSYEKL. Between the trimmed V and J ends, which lost 5 bases and 0 bases, there was a span of 10 bases. This CDR3 is CASSTRQTTNEKLFF. Written as DNA, the CDR3 is TGCGCCAGCAGCACACGACAGACAACTAATGAAAAACTGTTTTTT.

This chain uses TRBV6-1 with TRBJ2-7, with TRBD1 matching 7 bases. This CDR3 is built from 15 residues. Trimming removed 10 bases from V and 0 bases from J; junction bases left unmatched: 12. Germline V gene sequence: CDR1 MNHNS, CDR2 SASEGT. In DNA form, the CDR3 reads TGTGCCACGGTCCTCCGGGACAGAAGCTCCTACGAGCAGTACTTC. Its translation is CATVLRDRSSYEQYF.

The chain has TRBV9 and TRBJ2-3; 10 bases map to TRBD1. With 3 bases clipped from V and 4 bases from J, the junction kept 2 bases outside the gene matches. This CDR3 has 14 amino acids. The germline V gene encodes CDR1 SGDLS and CDR2 YYNGEE. CDR3 residues: CASSGDRGPDTQYF. DNA for the CDR3: TGTGCCAGCAGCGGGGACAGGGGACCAGATACGCAGTATTTT.

The chain uses TRBV6-5 and TRBJ2-1, with D perhaps matching TRBD1 or TRBD2 (5 bases each). This CDR3 has 12 residues. In germline, CDR1 is MNHEY, CDR2 SVGAGI. Trimming stripped 1 base from V and 8 bases from J, with 6 bases between. CDR3 nucleotides: TGTGCCAGCAGTTACTTGGGGGATGAGCAGTTCTTC. Translated: CASSYLGDEQFF.

About this clone: Other DNA sequences in this specimen translate into the identical CDR3. V is TRBV27 and J is TRBJ1-2, with 10 bases fitting TRBD1. V lost 4 bases and J lost 8; bases outside the gene matches: 7. The CDR3 totals 14 residues. The V gene's germline CDR1 is MNHEY and CDR2 SMNVEV (reference sequence). The CDR3 DNA sequence: TGTGCCAGCAGTTCGACAGGGGGCGCGGGGGGCTACACCTTC. This encodes CASSSTGGAGGYTF.

The chain is built from TRBV13 and TRBJ1-1; 8 bases match TRBD1. This CDR3 spans 15 amino acids. J lost 5 bases, V lost 11 bases, and 16 bases had no gene match. The germline V gene has CDR1 PRHDT and CDR2 FYEKMQ (reference sequence). The CDR3 loop reads CAVDRGSTEGTEAFF. The CDR3 DNA reads TGTGCCGTCGACAGGGGCTCCACTGAAGGGACTGAAGCTTTCTTT.

The gene calls are TRBV12-2 and TRBJ1-2. TRBV12-2 represents a pseudogene. The CDR3 contains 13 residues. CDR3 residues: CASRLRRIHGYTF. CDR3 nucleotides: TGTGCAAGTCGCTTACGGCGGATTCACGGCTACACCTTC.

This clone was recorded only once. This sequence joins TRBV30 and TRBJ1-3; tentatively, D is TRBD1 (5 bases). Looked up from germline, CDR1 is GTSNPN and CDR2 is SVGIG (reference sequence). This CDR3 has 16 residues. V was pared by 6 bases and J by 0 bases, with 18 bases between. The CDR3 sequence: CACSRDGPISGNTIYF. The CDR3 DNA reads as TGTGCCTGCTCGAGGGACGGCCCGATCTCTGGAAACACCATATATTTT.

The chain joins TRBV15 to TRBJ1-5; D gene uncertain. V gave up 1 base and J gave up 6 bases, with 16 bases separating them. The CDR3 contains 16 residues. Germline V lookup: CDR1 LNHNV, CDR2 YYDKDF (reference sequence). CDR3 sequence (DNA): TGTGCCACCAGCAGAGGGCAGGACTGGGTTGGTCAGCCCCAGCATTTT. The encoded protein is CATSRGQDWVGQPQHF. The whole variable domain, remainder taken from reference TRBV15 and TRBJ1-5, is DAMVIQNPRYQVTQFGKPVTLSCSQTLNHNVMYWYQQKSSQAPKLLFHYYDKDFNNEADTPDNFQSRRPNTSFCFLDIRSPGLGDTAMYLCATSRGQDWVGQPQHFGDGTRLSIL.

Notes on this clone: The same CDR3 also results from other DNA sequences found in this sample. V and J are TRBV28 and TRBJ2-5; 8 bases match TRBD1. This CDR3 spans 15 amino acids. Germline-derived CDR1 and CDR2 are MDHEN and SYDVKM. J gave up 5 bases and V 2 bases, and 7 bases lay outside the gene matches. The CDR3: CASSLQGALGETQYF. CDR3 sequence (DNA): TGTGCCAGCAGTTTACAGGGGGCCCTGGGGGAGACCCAGTACTTC.

About this clone itself: A much larger clone lies one base from this, so it may be a read error. Other DNA sequences in the sample encode the same CDR3. The gene calls are TRBV30 and TRBJ1-1, with D uncertain. Germline V lookup: CDR1 GTSNPN, CDR2 SVGIG (reference sequence). CDR3 length equals 11 residues. V dropped 3 bases and J dropped 1 base, with 3 bases sitting between them. The CDR3 reads CAWRENTEAFF. CDR3 bases: TGTGCCTGGAGGGAGAACACTGAAGCTTTCTTT. The full variable domain, its missing parts supplied by reference TRBV30 and TRBJ1-1, is SQTIHQWPATLVQPVGSPLSLECTVEGTSNPNLYWYRQAAGRGLQLLFYSVGIGQISSEVPQNLSASRPQDRQFILSSKKLLLSDSGFYLCAWRENTEAFFGQGTRLTVV.

The chain uses TRBV27 and TRBJ2-7, with D perhaps TRBD2 (6 bases). Trimming pared 2 bases from V and 5 bases from J, leaving 13 bases between. The CDR3 has 14 residues. Germline assignment: CDR1 MNHEY and CDR2 SMNVEV (reference sequence). CDR3 coding DNA: TGTGCCAGCAGTTTAAGGGGACTTTATCACGAGCAGTACTTC. Translation gives CASSLRGLYHEQYF.

A remark on this clone: The sample has other DNA sequences that encode this CDR3 too. The chain links TRBV7-8 to TRBJ2-7, with 14 positions matching TRBD2. Trimming at V came to 4 bases and at J to 1 base, leaving 3 bases not matched to a gene. The V gene's germline CDR1 is SGHVS and CDR2 FQNEAQ. The CDR3 extends over 16 amino acids. The CDR3 sequence is CASSSGLAGGSYEQYF. The CDR3 DNA reads TGTGCCAGCAGCTCCGGACTAGCGGGAGGTTCCTACGAGCAGTACTTC.

CDR3 nucleotide sequence: TGTGCCAGCAGCTCCGACTCCAGGACAGGGGGCATCAACGAGCAGTACTTC. Amino acid sequence: CASSSDSRTGGINEQYF. The rearrangement uses TRBV11-2 and TRBJ2-7; 11 positions match TRBD1. Germline V gives CDR1 SGHAT, CDR2 FQNNGV. J gave up 5 bases and V 4 bases, and 13 bases lay outside the gene matches. The CDR3 runs 17 residues.

The chain combines TRBV27 with TRBJ2-7; possible D gene TRBD2, 6 bases. Germline V CDR1 and CDR2: MNHEY, SMNVEV (reference sequence). Trimming took 5 bases from V and 0 from J, leaving 17 bases between them. The CDR3 spans 16 residues. The CDR3 DNA reads as TGTGCCAGCAGTCCCTCCTTTTGGGAGGCCTCCTACGAGCAGTACTTC. Translation gives CASSPSFWEASYEQYF.

The chain couples TRBV4-1 to TRBJ2-2, with 9 bases lining up with TRBD2. The CDR3 is 16 amino acids. Looked up from germline, CDR1 is MGHRA and CDR2 is YSYEKL. The junction had 4 bases not matched to a gene; V was cut back by 1 base and J by 4 bases. The CDR3 nucleotides read TGCGCCAGCAGCCAAGTAGGCGGGGGGGCCACCGGGGAGCTGTTTTTT. Amino acids: CASSQVGGGATGELFF.

A note on this clone: This may stem from a read error, because a much larger clone lies one nucleotide away. The chain links TRBV5-8 to TRBJ2-7; no reliable D call. Germline V gene sequence: CDR1 SGHTS, CDR2 YDEGEE. Trimming took off 4 bases at V and 3 bases at J, with 5 bases between the two ends. The CDR3 covers 11 residues. CDR3 bases: TGTGCCAGCAGCGTGGGCTACGAGCAGTACTTC. Translated, it gives CASSVGYEQYF.

V gene TRBV7-2 combines with J gene TRBJ2-3; a weak D match, TRBD2 (5 bases). Trimming pared 1 base from V and 5 bases from J, leaving 16 bases between. This CDR3 region has 16 residues. Germline values: CDR1 SGHTA, CDR2 FQGNSA. CDR3 in DNA: TGTGCCAGCAGCTTAGGCGGCGGGCTTCCCGGAGATACGCAGTATTTT. Translation gives CASSLGGGLPGDTQYF.

The chain recombines TRBV5-6 with TRBJ1-4; D unclear. The CDR3 has 15 residues. The germline V and J ends were trimmed by 4 bases and 7 bases, with 17 bases remaining between them. CDR1 and CDR2 (germline): SGHDT, YYEEEE. The CDR3 sequence: CASSPGPLSGEKLFF. In DNA, the CDR3 is TGTGCCAGCAGCCCAGGACCTCTTTCGGGTGAAAAACTGTTTTTT.

V usage is TRBV13 and J usage is TRBJ2-5, with 9 bases aligning to TRBD2. The germline V gene encodes CDR1 PRHDT and CDR2 FYEKMQ (reference sequence). The CDR3 contains 17 residues. V was pared by 5 bases and J by 2 bases, with 12 bases of the junction left unmatched. CDR3 nucleotide sequence: TGTGCCAGCAGCAGTAGCGGGAGTACCGGTCAGCAAGAGACCCAGTACTTC. Its translation: CASSSSGSTGQQETQYF.

This chain connects TRBV28 to TRBJ2-7; perhaps D is TRBD1 or TRBD2 (5 bases each). This CDR3 has 16 residues. Germline values: CDR1 MDHEN, CDR2 SYDVKM. V lost 3 bases and J 7 bases, leaving 22 bases between the germline ends. CDR3 sequence: CASSFGAGEPPWEQYF. Written as DNA, the CDR3 is TGTGCCAGCAGTTTCGGGGCGGGCGAGCCCCCCTGGGAGCAGTACTTC.